This is a list of T cell receptor beta chains from one sample in a study of T cell repertoires in cytomegalovirus infection. Each CDR3 protein gets one entry after TCRdb re-called the reads with MiXCR. This sample has 200,000 to 250,000 distinct CDR3 sequences, with 35% to 40% found just once. Their antigens are not known. The input for sequencing was CD8+ T cells from cultured PBMCs, taken from culture after CMV antigen stimulation. The receptor set was obtained from a human donor in good health (CMV status not recorded). Some clones in this sample may be carry-over from other donors' samples. CDR3s leave out the opening cysteine and the closing phenylalanine or tryptophan.

length: 11
J: TRBJ2-5
V: TRBV12-3/TRBV12-4
CDR3: ASSADREETQY

length: 12
J: TRBJ2-7
V: TRBV19
CDR3: ASSVTRSSYEQY

length: 14
J: TRBJ2-1
V: TRBV7-6
CDR3: ASSLNPTSRYNEQF

length: 19
J: TRBJ1-1
V: TRBV7-6
CDR3: ASSLASEGRDRGLRVTEAF

length: 13
J: TRBJ1-5
V: TRBV19
CDR3: ASSIPGLGNQPQD

length: 13
J: TRBJ1-3
V: TRBV27
CDR3: ASSPRGLSGNTIY

length: 14
J: TRBJ1-3
V: TRBV28
CDR3: ASTGGGPFSGNTIY

length: 13
J: TRBJ2-7
V: TRBV2
CDR3: ASSEFGRGTYEQY

length: 13
J: TRBJ2-5
V: TRBV7-2
CDR3: ASNPTSGTQETQY

length: 15
J: TRBJ2-1
V: TRBV27
CDR3: ASSRPSWAGSYNEQF

length: 10
J: TRBJ2-3
V: TRBV6-1
CDR3: ASSVPTDTQY

length: 11
J: TRBJ2-7
V: TRBV6-1
CDR3: ASSVDSAYEQY

length: 11
J: TRBJ1-4
V: TRBV2
CDR3: ASLLDVGEKLF

length: 13
J: TRBJ2-4
V: TRBV3-1
CDR3: ASSRTGQGRNIQY

length: 11
J: TRBJ1-1
V: TRBV15
CDR3: ATSRVGGEEAF

length: 11
J: TRBJ2-3
V: TRBV10-2
CDR3: ASSGGNTDTQY

length: 13
J: TRBJ2-3
V: TRBV7-6
CDR3: ARSLAVIPADTQY

length: 10
J: TRBJ1-5
V: TRBV12-3/TRBV12-4
CDR3: ASTLGAQPQH

length: 9
J: TRBJ2-1
V: TRBV12-3/TRBV12-4
CDR3: ASKRAFEQF

length: 10
J: TRBJ2-3
V: TRBV6-5
CDR3: ASSSGEGTQY

length: 14
J: TRBJ1-1
V: TRBV7-2
CDR3: ASTPTGGIGNTEAF

length: 16
J: TRBJ2-1
V: TRBV25-1
CDR3: ASSEFISGRAGYNEQF

length: 14
J: TRBJ2-3
V: TRBV4-1
CDR3: ASSPPTGGYTDTQY

length: 16
J: TRBJ1-4
V: TRBV14
CDR3: ASSQETGGFWTNEKLF

length: 11
J: TRBJ1-2
V: TRBV27
CDR3: ASSLTVDYGYT

length: 13
J: TRBJ2-1
V: TRBV27
CDR3: ASTRGSGRLSEQF

length: 13
J: TRBJ2-7
V: TRBV6-1
CDR3: ASSEAGRSSYEQY

length: 11
J: TRBJ2-5
V: TRBV12-5
CDR3: ASERARGETQY

length: 12
J: TRBJ2-7
V: TRBV2
CDR3: ASSDPLAAHEQY

length: 14
J: TRBJ2-2
V: TRBV27
CDR3: ASSLRLQGGTGELF

length: 14
J: TRBJ2-7
V: TRBV7-8
CDR3: ASSLGSSLPRNEQY

length: 10
J: TRBJ1-1
V: TRBV5-6
CDR3: ASSPGGGGAF

length: 14
J: TRBJ2-1
V: TRBV4-1
CDR3: ASSQEGTPARDEQF

length: 12
J: TRBJ2-7
V: TRBV19
CDR3: ASSYGQLSYEQY

length: 13
J: TRBJ1-4
V: TRBV7-8
CDR3: ASSFIGPPNEKLF

length: 13
J: TRBJ2-5
V: TRBV7-9
CDR3: ASSFSVMILETQY

length: 12
J: TRBJ2-7
V: TRBV10-2
CDR3: ASSESSRFYEQY

length: 12
J: TRBJ2-1
V: TRBV12-3/TRBV12-4
CDR3: ASSLRDYYNEQF

length: 10
J: TRBJ1-1
V: TRBV7-9
CDR3: ASTQGSTEAF

length: 10
J: TRBJ1-5
V: TRBV7-9
CDR3: ASSLGYQPQH

length: 15
J: TRBJ2-7
V: TRBV28
CDR3: ASSTPLTGVVSYEQY

length: 10
J: TRBJ1-1
V: TRBV2
CDR3: ASMGRGFEAF

length: 12
J: TRBJ2-5
V: TRBV7-6
CDR3: ASSPSGGRGTQY

length: 12
J: TRBJ1-2
V: TRBV28
CDR3: ASSCAGGNYGYT